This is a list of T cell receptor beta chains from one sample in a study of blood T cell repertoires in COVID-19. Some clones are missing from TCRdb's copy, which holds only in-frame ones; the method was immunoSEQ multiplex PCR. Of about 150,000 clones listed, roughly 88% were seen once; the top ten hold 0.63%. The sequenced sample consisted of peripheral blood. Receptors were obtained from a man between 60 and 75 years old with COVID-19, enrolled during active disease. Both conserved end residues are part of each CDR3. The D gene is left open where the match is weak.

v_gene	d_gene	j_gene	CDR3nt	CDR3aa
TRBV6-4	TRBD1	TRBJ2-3	TGTGCCAGCAGTTACAGGGGTTCCAGCACAGATACGCAGTATTTT	CASSYRGSSTDTQYF
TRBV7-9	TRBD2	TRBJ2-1	TGTGCCAGCAGCCATAGGACTAGCGGGAGGTCCAATGAGCAGTTCTTC	CASSHRTSGRSNEQFF
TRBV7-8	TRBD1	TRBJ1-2	TGTGCCAGCAGCCAGGACAGGGTGGGTGGCTACACCTTC	CASSQDRVGGYTF
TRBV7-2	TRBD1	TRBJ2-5	TGTGCCAGCAGCTGGACAGGGGGGGACCAAGAGACCCAGTACTTC	CASSWTGGDQETQYF
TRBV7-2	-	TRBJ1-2	TGTGCCAGCAGCTTAGTGGAGGACTATGGCTACACCTTC	CASSLVEDYGYTF
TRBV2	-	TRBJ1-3	TGTGCCAGCAACCTAGGCGGGTTGGACGGAAACACCATATATTTT	CASNLGGLDGNTIYF
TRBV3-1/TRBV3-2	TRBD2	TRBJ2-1	TGTGCCAGCAGCCAAGTGGGGAGCGGGATAGGGAGTAACGAGCAGTTCTTC	CASSQVGSGIGSNEQFF
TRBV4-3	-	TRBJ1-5	TGCGCCAGCAGTCCAAACAGAAATCAGCCCCAGCATTTT	CASSPNRNQPQHF
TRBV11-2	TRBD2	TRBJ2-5	TGTGCCAGCAGCTTACGCCTAGCGGGGCAAGAGACCCAGTACTTC	CASSLRLAGQETQYF
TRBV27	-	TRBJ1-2	TGTGCCAGCAGTTTATTTGAGCGATTACGGGAAGGGAACTATGGCTACACCTTC	CASSLFERLREGNYGYTF
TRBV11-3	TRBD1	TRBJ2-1	TGTGCCAGCAGCTTAGGGACAGGGGATAGAAATGAGCAGTTCTTC	CASSLGTGDRNEQFF